This T cell receptor beta chain was recorded in a study of T-cell memory formation after mild COVID-19. This clonotype was seen a handful of times. MiXCR, run by TCRdb on the 5' RACE reads, gives a single entry per CDR3 protein. The table records fewer than 350,000 distinct CDR3 sequences, 13% to 15% of them present only once. Trimming pared 6 bases from V and 3 bases from J, leaving 12 bases between. The length of the CDR3 is 13 residues. The V gene's germline CDR1 is SNHLY and CDR2 FYNNEI. The J gene is TRBJ2-7, the V gene TRBV2; D gene ambiguous. The specimen sequenced was PBMCs or a T cell subset sorted from them (not recorded which). The receptor was isolated from a man aged 18 to 29 who had mild COVID-19 (a few samples of this study predate the infection). Cell type and time point are not known. The CDR3 coding sequence is TGTGCCAGCAGAGTTGACGCTTACTACGAGCAGTACTTC. This translates into CASRVDAYYEQYF.